This TCR beta chain was recorded in a study of early T cells in non-severe SARS-CoV-2 infection. Germline loops: CDR1 SGHNT, CDR2 YYREEE (reference sequence). The CDR3 contains 15 residues. Trimming cost V 4 bases and J 4 bases, with 17 bases left between them. TCRdb recomputed calls from the 5' RACE reads with MiXCR, one row per CDR3 protein. The table lists 54,000 or so distinct CDR3 sequences, around 5.6% of them singletons. Study observations and caveats: Anti-spike CD8 responses were favored in VDJdb matching, and private and CD4 specificities were missed.

This clonotype has a count of ten or more. Its antigen is currently unknown. This chain uses TRBV5-4 with TRBJ1-1; D not resolved. The origin of this receptor is an adult who was a healthcare worker with PCR-confirmed SARS-CoV-2 infection or an uninfected control (not recorded which). Sequenced: whole blood. The CDR3 is CASSPQWGSGTEAFF. The CDR3 DNA is TGTGCCAGCAGCCCCCAGTGGGGATCGGGCACTGAAGCTTTCTTT.